This TCR beta chain is drawn from a study of blood T cell repertoires in COVID-19. Germline CDR1 and CDR2: KGHDR and SFDVKD. This CDR3 is 13 amino acids long. V shed 5 bases and J shed 6 bases, with 11 bases lying between them. TCRdb keeps only in-frame clones here, not all; method: immunoSEQ multiplex PCR. The sample lists about 200,000 clones, about 90% occurring once. Participants spanned ages roughly 18 to 90 years and resided in roughly 22 US areas. This sequence joins TRBV24-1 and TRBJ2-3; a possible D gene is TRBD2 (5 bases). The source of this sequence is a woman aged 18 to 35 who had recovered from COVID-19. The sample consisted of PBMCs or T cells enriched from blood (not recorded which). The CDR3 loop reads CATSVVAWDTQYF. The CDR3 nucleotides are TGTGCCACCAGTGTGGTAGCGTGGGATACGCAGTATTTT.